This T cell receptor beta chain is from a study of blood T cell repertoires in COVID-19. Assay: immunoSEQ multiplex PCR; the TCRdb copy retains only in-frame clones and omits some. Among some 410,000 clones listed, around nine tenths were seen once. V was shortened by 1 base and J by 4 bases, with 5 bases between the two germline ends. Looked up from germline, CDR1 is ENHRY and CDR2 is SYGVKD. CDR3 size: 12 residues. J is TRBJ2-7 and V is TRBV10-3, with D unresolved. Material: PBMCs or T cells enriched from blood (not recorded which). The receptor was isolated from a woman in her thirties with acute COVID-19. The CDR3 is CAISELRYEQYF. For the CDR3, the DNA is TGTGCCATCAGTGAGTTGCGGTACGAGCAGTACTTC.